This TCR beta chain originates from a study of cytomegalovirus exposure and HLA in healthy donors. Regarding this clone: Its antigen is not identified.

PCR primers comprised 60 Vbeta and 13 Jbeta primers. Using immunoSEQ multiplex PCR, the repertoire was profiled, and TCRdb retains in-frame clones only, with some absent. This table has fewer than 65,000 clones, roughly 80% appearing once. Study-wide results and limits: In a later analysis, TCR beta V- and J-gene trimming showed a link to a missense DCLRE1C variant. Reported findings show TCR beta sequences accurately forecast HLA-A and HLA-B alleles in most subjects.

This TCR was recovered from a man aged 25 to 45 in good health and CMV-seronegative. Input material: PBMCs.

The CDR3 loop is CASSNTRQGPTNNEQFF. Here the CDR3 DNA reads TGTGCCAGTAGTAATACCCGACAGGGACCGACTAACAATGAGCAGTTCTTC. This chain joins TRBV19 and TRBJ2-1; 7 nucleotides match TRBD1. Trimming removed 4 bases from V and 5 bases from J; junction bases left unmatched: 14. The CDR3 is 17 amino acids. In germline, CDR1 is LNHDA, CDR2 SQIVND (reference sequence).